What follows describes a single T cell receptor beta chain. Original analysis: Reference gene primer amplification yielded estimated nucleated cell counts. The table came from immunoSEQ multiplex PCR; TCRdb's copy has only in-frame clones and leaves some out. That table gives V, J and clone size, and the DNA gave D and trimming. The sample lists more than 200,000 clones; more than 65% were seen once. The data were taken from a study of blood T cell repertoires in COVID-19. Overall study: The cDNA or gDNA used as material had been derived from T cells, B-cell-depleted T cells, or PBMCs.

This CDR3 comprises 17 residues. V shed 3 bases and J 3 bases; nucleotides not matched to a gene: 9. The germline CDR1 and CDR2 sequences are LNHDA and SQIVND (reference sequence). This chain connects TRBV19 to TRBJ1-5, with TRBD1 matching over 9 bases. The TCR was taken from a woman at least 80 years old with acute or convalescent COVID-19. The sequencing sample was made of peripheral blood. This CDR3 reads CASSMGQGSGSNQPQHF. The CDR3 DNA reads TGTGCCAGTAGTATGGGACAGGGCTCAGGTTCCAATCAGCCCCAGCATTTT.